The 21 T cell receptor beta chains below were found in one sample sequenced in a study of T cells in Graves' hyperthyroidism and ophthalmopathy. TCR beta CDR3 regions were amplified from RNA. An initial round of RT-PCR targeting the TCR CDR3 relied on the HTBI primer set. TCRdb independently ran MiXCR on the multiplex PCR reads; one entry per CDR3 protein. Counted here are 200,000 or so distinct CDR3 sequences, about 17% occurring once; the ten biggest clones make up roughly 49%. The specimen was blood. Source of these receptors: a woman aged 50 to 65 with Graves' hyperthyroidism.

CDR3 sequence reads: CASSSGIGYGYTF. The CDR3 DNA reads as TGTGCCAGCAGTTCTGGGATCGGATATGGCTACACCTTC. The V call is TRBV6-1, the J call TRBJ1-2; D is undetermined. Per the germline V gene, CDR1 is MNHNS and CDR2 is SASEGT. The CDR3 is 13 residues long. The V end lost 5 bases, the J end lost 5 bases, and 12 bases lay between the germline ends.

This clonotype was found a few times. This chain joins TRBV20-1 and TRBJ1-3; the D is unclear. Germline values: CDR1 DFQATT, CDR2 SNEGSKA (reference sequence). The CDR3 length is 12 residues. V lost 4 bases and J 4 bases, leaving 8 bases between the germline ends. In DNA, the CDR3 is TGCAGTGCTAACGGCCCAGGAAACACCATATATTTT. As protein: CSANGPGNTIYF.

This clonotype was observed a handful of times. The CDR3 sequence is CASSPGQGRNTIYF. For the CDR3, the DNA is TGTGCCAGCAGCCCCGGGCAGGGCCGAAACACCATATATTTT. The rearrangement uses TRBV5-5 and TRBJ1-3, with D perhaps matching TRBD1 (5 bases). Trimming removed 4 bases at V and 5 bases at J, with 13 bases between. CDR3 length equals 14 residues. Germline loops: CDR1 SGHKS, CDR2 YYEKEE (reference sequence).

This clonotype was seen a few times. The genes are TRBV20-1 and TRBJ2-2; possibly TRBD2 for D (6 bases). The CDR3 is 14 amino acids. The V gene's germline CDR1 is DFQATT and CDR2 SNEGSKA (reference sequence). The V gene lost 2 bases and the J gene lost 2 bases, with 9 bases spanning the gap. CDR3 protein: CSARWGTNTGELFF. CDR3 coding DNA: TGCAGTGCTAGATGGGGGACTAACACCGGGGAGCTGTTTTTT.

This clonotype was seen repeatedly, ten times or more. This chain links TRBV11-2 with TRBJ2-1; tentatively, D is TRBD1 or TRBD2 (6 bases each). V was cut by 6 bases and J by 6 bases, with 15 bases left in between. CDR3 length: 14 residues. Germline CDR1 is SGHAT and CDR2 is FQNNGV. The DNA of the CDR3 is TGTGCCAGCAGTTCGGGGGCAGCCTTCAATGAGCAGTTCTTC. Its translation is CASSSGAAFNEQFF.

This clonotype was counted at least ten times. CDR3 amino acids: CASTPPGTGAYEQYF. The CDR3 DNA follows: TGTGCCAGCACCCCCCCCGGGACAGGGGCCTACGAGCAGTACTTC. The chain is built from TRBV28 and TRBJ2-7; 10 nucleotides align to TRBD1. CDR1 MDHEN and CDR2 SYDVKM come from the germline V gene. After removal of 7 bases from V and 2 bases from J, the junction contained 8 bases not matched to a gene. This CDR3 has 15 residues.

Ten or more counts support this clonotype. The chain recombines TRBV11-2 with TRBJ2-3; D uncertain. The V end was cut by 5 bases, the J end by 2 bases, with 14 bases between. This CDR3 region has 15 residues. CDR1 and CDR2 (germline): SGHAT, FQNNGV. CDR3 protein: CASSDALSSTDTQYF. The DNA of the CDR3 is TGTGCCAGCAGCGACGCCCTATCCTCCACAGATACGCAGTATTTT.

This clonotype was seen only a few times. A read error may be the cause here, since a much bigger clone is one base away. The chain links TRBV12-3 or TRBV12-4 to TRBJ2-3; the match to TRBD2 covers 10 bases. J gave up 4 bases and V 6 bases, and 10 bases lay outside the gene matches. The CDR3 spans 16 residues. The CDR3 is CASSPFLAGEPDTQYF. The CDR3 DNA reads TGTGCCAGCAGCCCTTTCCTAGCGGGAGAGCCAGATACGCAGTATTTT.

This clonotype was counted at least ten times. The rearrangement uses TRBV24-1 and TRBJ2-1; D is uncertain. This CDR3 contains 15 residues. Trimming took off 4 bases at V and 2 bases at J, with 11 bases between the two ends. CDR1 is KGHDR and CDR2 is SFDVKD in the germline V gene. The chain's CDR3 is CATSDHTHTYNEQFF. CDR3 nucleotides: TGTGCCACCAGTGACCATACCCATACCTACAATGAGCAGTTCTTC.

This clonotype was seen a few times. This chain connects TRBV2 to TRBJ2-2; weak D call: TRBD1 (7 bases). CDR1 is SNHLY and CDR2 is FYNNEI in the germline V gene. The V end was cut by 10 bases, the J end by 6 bases, with 18 bases between. The CDR3 runs to 14 residues. The CDR3 DNA reads TGTGCCACCTCAGGGGGGTTTTCGGCCGGGGAGCTGTTTTTT. Its translation: CATSGGFSAGELFF.

The chain combines TRBV3-1 with TRBJ2-3, with TRBD2 as a possible D gene (6 bases). This CDR3 is built from 15 residues. Germline values: CDR1 LGHDT, CDR2 YNNKEL (reference sequence). The V gene lost 1 base and the J gene lost 2 bases, with 10 bases spanning the gap. The CDR3 sequence: CASSQGGGVTDTQYF. The CDR3 bases are TGTGCCAGCAGCCAAGGGGGAGGAGTCACAGATACGCAGTATTTT.

This clonotype was seen repeatedly, ten times or more. This chain joins TRBV7-3 and TRBJ2-5; TRBD2 matches at 8 bases. The CDR3 is 14 residues long. Trimming took 5 bases from V and 5 from J; bases not matched to a gene: 7. Per the germline V gene, CDR1 is SGHTA and CDR2 is FQGTGA. The CDR3 spells CASSPFGRDETQYF. CDR3 bases: TGTGCCAGCAGCCCATTCGGGAGGGATGAGACCCAGTACTTC. Using reference TRBV7-3 and TRBJ2-5 for the parts outside the CDR3, the full variable domain is GAGVSQTPSNKVTEKGKYVELRCDPISGHTALYWYRQSLGQGPEFLIYFQGTGAADDSGLPNDRFFAVRPEGSVSTLKIQRTERGDSAVYLCASSPFGRDETQYFGPGTRLLVL.

In regard to this clonotype: Its ends do not fully match the called genes, so a read error is possible. The chain has TRBV7-7 and TRBJ2-5; 7 positions agree with TRBD1. CDR3 length: 14 residues. Germline CDR1 and CDR2: SSHAT and FNYEAQ (reference sequence). CDR3 protein: CASSLTGTQETQYF. The CDR3 nucleotides read TGTGCTAGCAGCTTGACAGGGACCCAAGAGACCCAGTACTTC.

This clonotype was observed a handful of times. The chain links TRBV19 to TRBJ2-7, with 8 bases aligning to TRBD1. Germline loops: CDR1 LNHDA, CDR2 SQIVND (reference sequence). This CDR3 spans 15 amino acids. J was trimmed by 2 bases and V by 4 bases; bases with no gene match: 7. The DNA for the CDR3 is TGTGCCAGTAGTAGCGACAGGGGTACTACCTACGAGCAGTACTTC. Translated: CASSSDRGTTYEQYF.

This clonotype was counted many times. The chain recombines TRBV5-1 with TRBJ2-7; TRBD1 agrees at 7 bases. The junction had 16 bases not matched to a gene; V was cut back by 5 bases and J by 2 bases. Germline V gene data show CDR1 as SGHRS and CDR2 as YFSETQ. This CDR3 spans 17 amino acids. CDR3 sequence (DNA): TGCGCCAGCAGTAGTGGGACAGCCCACGGTCGGACCTACGAGCAGTACTTC. Translated, it gives CASSSGTAHGRTYEQYF.

Concerning this clonotype itself: Compared with germline, one end of the junction differs, possibly owing to a read error. The rearrangement uses TRBV29-1 and TRBJ2-1; 8 bases are shared with TRBD2. The germline gives CDR1 SQVTM, CDR2 ANQGSEA. The length of the CDR3 is 12 residues. The CDR3 reads CSVETLAGELFF. The DNA for the CDR3 is TGCAGCGTTGAAACCCTAGCGGGCGAGCTGTTCTTC.

This clonotype was observed at least ten times. V and J are TRBV2 and TRBJ1-1; D is unresolved. V lost 2 bases and J lost 1, with 5 bases in between. The CDR3 is made up of 13 amino acids. The germline CDR1 and CDR2 sequences are SNHLY and FYNNEI. CDR3 loop: CASSELENTEAFF. In nucleotides, the CDR3 is TGTGCCAGCAGTGAACTGGAGAACACTGAAGCTTTCTTT.

In this sample, this clonotype turned up a few times. The chain employs TRBV27 and TRBJ1-5, with a possible D match to TRBD1 (5 bases). The CDR3 extends over 14 amino acids. V was clipped by 3 bases and J by 2 bases, with 8 bases between them. Germline CDR1 and CDR2: MNHEY and SMNVEV (reference sequence). The CDR3 nucleotides read TGTGCCAGCAGTTTCCTAGGGGGCAATCAGCCCCAGCATTTT. Its protein is CASSFLGGNQPQHF.

This clonotype appeared many times. The V gene is TRBV7-9, the J gene TRBJ2-3; D ambiguous. Germline loops: CDR1 SEHNR, CDR2 FQNEAQ (reference sequence). With 5 bases removed from V and 2 bases from J, the gap between germline ends came to 14 bases. This CDR3 contains 15 residues. CDR3 sequence: CASSKGLDYTDTQYF. CDR3 bases: TGTGCCAGCAGCAAAGGGCTGGATTACACAGATACGCAGTATTTT.

This sequence joins TRBV6-9 and TRBJ2-7; D gene unclear. Trimming stripped 7 bases from V and 7 bases from J, with 14 bases between. Germline loops: CDR1 MNHGY, CDR2 SVAAGI. The CDR3 spans 12 residues. The CDR3 protein is CASIFREWEQYF. CDR3 bases: TGTGCCAGCATTTTTCGAGAATGGGAGCAGTACTTC.

This clonotype was seen ten or more times. The rearrangement uses TRBV5-6 and TRBJ2-5; TRBD1 agrees at 8 bases. V lost 4 bases and J lost 5; bases outside the gene matches: 13. This CDR3 spans 16 amino acids. CDR1 and CDR2 from the germline V gene are SGHDT and YYEEEE. The CDR3 DNA follows: TGTGCCAGCAGCCCAAACCTGGACAGGGCTTTGGAGACCCAGTACTTC. Translation gives CASSPNLDRALETQYF.